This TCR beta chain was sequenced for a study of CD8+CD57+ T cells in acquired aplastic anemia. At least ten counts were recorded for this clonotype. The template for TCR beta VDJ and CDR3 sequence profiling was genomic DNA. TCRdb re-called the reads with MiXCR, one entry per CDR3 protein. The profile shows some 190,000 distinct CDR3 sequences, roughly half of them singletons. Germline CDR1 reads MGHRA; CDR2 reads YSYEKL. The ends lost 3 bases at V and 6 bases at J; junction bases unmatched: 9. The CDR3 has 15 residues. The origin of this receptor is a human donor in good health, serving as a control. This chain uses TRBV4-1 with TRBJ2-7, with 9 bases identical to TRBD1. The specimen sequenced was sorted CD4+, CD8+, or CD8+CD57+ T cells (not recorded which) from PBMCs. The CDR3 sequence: CASSQGGTGLFEQYF. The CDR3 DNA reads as TGCGCCAGCAGCCAGGGCGGGACAGGGCTGTTCGAGCAGTACTTC.